Presented here are 20 T cell receptor beta chains from one specimen sequenced in a study of PD-L1 blockade in urothelial cancer. Sequenced by immunoSEQ multiplex PCR; TCRdb stores in-frame clones only, minus some. Among just over 50,000 clones listed, around 88% were seen once. Sequencing was performed on PBMCs, taken around atezolizumab (anti-PD-L1) treatment. These receptor sequences come from a man aged 60-69 years with urothelial cancer.

The chain carries TRBV18 and TRBJ2-7; possible D gene TRBD2, 5 bases. Germline V gene data show CDR1 as KGHSH and CDR2 as LQKENI. CDR3 size: 19 residues. V was trimmed by 0 bases and J by 1 base, leaving 22 bases between them. Here the CDR3 reads CASSPPGYGMPDRSYEQYF. CDR3 DNA: TGTGCCAGCTCACCACCGGGGTACGGGATGCCGGACCGATCCTACGAGCAGTACTTC.

Of note for this clone: The junction departs from germline at one end; a sequencing error may be responsible. The V and J genes are TRBV6-5 and TRBJ2-5; no reliable D call. The CDR3 consists of 14 residues. In germline, CDR1 is MNHEY, CDR2 SVGAGI. The CDR3 DNA sequence: TGTGCCAGCGCTACGTTATCGTCTCAAGAGATCCAGTACTTC. It specifies CASATLSSQEIQYF.

Turning to this clone: The limits of the CDR3 on the DNA are not certain, so only TCRdb's listed CDR3 is given. This chain connects TRBV9 to TRBJ1-2; TRBD1 reflects the table's D call only, with no check against the DNA. CDR1 is SGDLS, CDR2 YYNGEE, per germline. The CDR3 numbers 15 amino acids, ends counted. The CDR3 sequence is CASSVEVGAGAQNTF.

V and J are TRBV6-6 and TRBJ2-7, with 8 bases fitting TRBD1. Germline V gene lookup returns CDR1 MNHNY and CDR2 SVGAGI (reference sequence). V lost 6 bases to trimming and J lost 0 bases; unmatched junction nucleotides: 7. This CDR3 is 15 amino acids long. The CDR3 loop reads CASRTPGTGSYEQYF. CDR3 DNA: TGTGCCAGCAGAACTCCCGGGACAGGCTCCTACGAGCAGTACTTC.

The chain links TRBV4-1 to TRBJ2-1, with 8 bases aligning to TRBD2. The CDR3 covers 17 residues. The germline V gene encodes CDR1 MGHRA and CDR2 YSYEKL. Trimming cost V 1 base and J 0 bases; bases outside gene matches: 5. CDR3 in DNA: TGCGCCAGCAGCCAAGGACTAGCGCCCAGCTCCTACAATGAGCAGTTCTTC. It yields the protein CASSQGLAPSSYNEQFF.

In its sample, this clone was seen a few times. The chain employs TRBV10-3 and TRBJ1-6; possibly TRBD1 for D (5 bases). CDR1 and CDR2 from the germline V gene are ENHRY and SYGVKD. The CDR3 is 12 amino acids. V gave up 10 bases and J gave up 7 bases, with 11 bases separating them. Here the CDR3 reads CATRQLNSPLHF. The CDR3 DNA follows: TGTGCCACAAGACAGCTAAATTCACCCCTCCACTTT.

The chain uses TRBV19 and TRBJ2-4, with 8 bases that match TRBD2. The junction had 5 bases not matched to a gene; V was cut back by 7 bases and J by 0 bases. The germline CDR1 and CDR2 sequences are LNHDA and SQIVND (reference sequence). The CDR3 extends over 15 amino acids. The CDR3: CASTPSGLAKNIQYF. The DNA of the CDR3 is TGTGCCAGTACCCCTAGCGGGCTAGCCAAAAACATTCAGTACTTC.

The V call is TRBV6-6, the J call TRBJ2-1; TRBD1 agrees at 7 bases. This CDR3 has 14 residues. The V and J ends lost 6 bases and 4 bases, in that order; junction bases with no gene match: 6. The germline V gene has CDR1 MNHNY and CDR2 SVGAGI (reference sequence). Here the CDR3 reads CASSPGQVYNEQFF. CDR3 nucleotides: TGTGCCAGCAGCCCCGGACAGGTATACAATGAGCAGTTCTTC.

The chain combines TRBV19 with TRBJ2-2; 8 bases map to TRBD1. CDR1 and CDR2 from the germline V gene are LNHDA and SQIVND (reference sequence). The CDR3 loop spans 14 amino acids. With V trimmed by 10 bases and J by 3 bases, 7 bases remained unmatched. DNA for the CDR3: TGTGCCACCCGACAGGGGACCGACACCGGGGAGCTGTTTTTT. Translated: CATRQGTDTGELFF.

This sequence joins TRBV18 and TRBJ1-4; tentative D call: TRBD1 (5 bases). V gave up 4 bases and J gave up 5 bases, with 11 bases separating them. Germline V gives CDR1 KGHSH, CDR2 LQKENI. The CDR3 runs to 14 residues. The CDR3, as DNA: TGTGCCAGCTCACAGGGGCAGGAGAATGAAAAACTGTTTTTT. Residues: CASSQGQENEKLFF.

This clone has just a few counts. The chain combines TRBV15 with TRBJ1-1, with no clear D. The CDR3 is made up of 14 amino acids. V lost 4 bases, J lost 2 bases, and 11 bases lay in between. Per germline, CDR1 LNHNV and CDR2 YYDKDF (reference sequence). The CDR3 sequence: CATSIRSRNTEAFF. CDR3 DNA: TGTGCCACCAGCATAAGATCGAGAAACACTGAAGCTTTCTTT.

The V gene is TRBV2, the J gene TRBJ2-3; TRBD2 agrees at 11 bases. V gave up 6 bases and J gave up 10 bases; unmatched junction bases: 3. Looked up from germline, CDR1 is SNHLY and CDR2 is FYNNEI. CDR3 length equals 12 residues. CDR3 residues: CASSTSGGAQYF. The DNA of the CDR3 is TGTGCCAGCAGCACTAGCGGGGGTGCGCAGTATTTT.

The chain is built from TRBV18 and TRBJ2-7, with TRBD2 identical over 8 bases. Looked up from germline, CDR1 is KGHSH and CDR2 is LQKENI. The ends lost 6 bases at V and 3 bases at J; junction bases unmatched: 4. This CDR3 spans 13 amino acids. In DNA form, the CDR3 reads TGTGCCAGCTCCCCCGGGACTAGCTACGAGCAGTACTTC. Encoded protein: CASSPGTSYEQYF.

The chain couples TRBV4-2 to TRBJ1-1; D gene uncertain. The CDR3 extends over 17 amino acids. V shed 0 bases and J shed 1 base, with 15 bases lying between them. CDR1 is LGHNA and CDR2 is YNFKEQ in the germline V gene. The DNA of the CDR3 is TGTGCCAGCAGCCAAGATCTGATCCAGTCTGAGAACACTGAAGCTTTCTTT. It specifies CASSQDLIQSENTEAFF.

The chain has TRBV7-2 and TRBJ2-7; possible D gene TRBD2, 6 bases. The ends were cut back, 5 bases at V and 3 bases at J, with 8 bases in the middle. The CDR3 spans 12 residues. The germline CDR1 and CDR2 sequences are SGHTA and FQGNSA. DNA of the CDR3: TGTGCCAGCAGCAATAGCGGCTACGAGCAGTACTTC. This sequence encodes CASSNSGYEQYF.

In this sample, this clone turned up once. The V and J genes are TRBV7-2 and TRBJ1-2, with D possibly being TRBD1 (5 bases). Germline V lookup: CDR1 SGHTA, CDR2 FQGNSA. The length of the CDR3 is 14 residues. V was trimmed by 5 bases and J by 8 bases, leaving 18 bases between them. This CDR3 reads CASSPRGRAEGYTF. CDR3 in DNA: TGTGCCAGCAGCCCACGGGGGAGGGCGGAGGGCTACACCTTC.

This clone has just a few counts. This chain links TRBV9 with TRBJ1-4; 7 positions match TRBD1. This CDR3 region has 14 residues. Germline values: CDR1 SGDLS, CDR2 YYNGEE. The junction had 3 bases not matched to a gene; V was cut back by 0 bases and J by 7 bases. The CDR3 DNA reads as TGTGCCAGCAGCGTAGATCCAGGGGGTGAAAAACTGTTTTTT. Its protein is CASSVDPGGEKLFF.

Comment on this clone: The junction does not match germline at one end; this may be a read error. V and J are TRBV5-1 and TRBJ2-5; unclear D gene. Per the germline V gene, CDR1 is SGHRS and CDR2 is YFSETQ. The CDR3 extends over 12 amino acids. The DNA for the CDR3 is TGCGCCAGCAGTTTGGCCCAGGAGACCCAGTACTTC. Translation gives CASSLAQETQYF. The complete variable domain, with remaining parts taken from reference TRBV5-1 and TRBJ2-5, reads KAGVTQTPRYLIKTRGQQVTLSCSPISGHRSVSWYQQTPGQGLQFLFEYFSETQRNKGNFPGRFSGRQFSNSRSEMNVSTLELGDSALYLCASSLAQETQYFGPGTRLLVL.

A single count supports this clone. The chain carries TRBV30 and TRBJ2-7; TRBD2 aligns across 7 bases. Germline V CDR1 and CDR2: GTSNPN, SVGIG (reference sequence). The CDR3 length is 11 residues. Trimming cost V 2 bases and J 7 bases; bases outside gene matches: 2. The CDR3 DNA is TGTGCCTGGAGTATGGGAGGGGAGCAGTACTTC. Its protein product is CAWSMGGEQYF. The whole variable domain, remainder taken from reference TRBV30 and TRBJ2-7, is SQTIHQWPATLVQPVGSPLSLECTVEGTSNPNLYWYRQAAGRGLQLLFYSVGIGQISSEVPQNLSASRPQDRQFILSSKKLLLSDSGFYLCAWSMGGEQYFGPGTRLTVT.

V usage is TRBV7-2 and J usage is TRBJ2-7, with D perhaps matching TRBD2 (5 bases). V was shortened by 9 bases and J by 2 bases, with 20 bases between the two germline ends. CDR1 and CDR2 (germline): SGHTA, FQGNSA. CDR3 length: 15 amino acids. Written as DNA, the CDR3 is TGTGCCAGTTCCAAGGAGGTAGCGTCCACCTACGAGCAGTACTTC. Its translation: CASSKEVASTYEQYF.